At least ten counts were recorded for the clone carrying this T cell receptor (beta chain). Its antigen is unknown. An absence of ophthalmopathy progression within 18 months meant stable Graves' hyperthyroidism. Diagnosis rested on symptoms, serum thyroxine and TRAb, thyroid ultrasound, and orbital computed tomography. V was clipped by 4 bases and J by 2 bases; unmatched bases: 9. Germline assignment: CDR1 SGHAT and CDR2 FQNNGV. CDR3 size: 16 residues. This entry comes from a study of T cells in Graves' hyperthyroidism and ophthalmopathy. TCR beta CDR3 regions were amplified from RNA transcripts. An initial round of RT-PCR targeting the TCR CDR3 relied on the HTBI primer set. TCRdb re-derived calls from the multiplex PCR reads in MiXCR, one entry per CDR3 protein. In the table there are fewer than 400,000 distinct CDR3 sequences, 16% of which are singletons. Study findings and constraints: Researchers report that a 13 V-J model separated ophthalmopathy from stable hyperthyroidism. Peripheral blood also featured most of the thyroid clonotypes expanded above 0.001.

The genes are TRBV11-2 and TRBJ2-7; 9 nucleotides line up with TRBD1. This TCR came from a man aged 30 to 45 with Graves' hyperthyroidism. Sequenced material: blood. CDR3 protein: CASSSPRTGVAYEQYF. In DNA, the CDR3 is TGTGCCAGCAGCTCCCCTAGGACAGGGGTCGCCTACGAGCAGTACTTC.